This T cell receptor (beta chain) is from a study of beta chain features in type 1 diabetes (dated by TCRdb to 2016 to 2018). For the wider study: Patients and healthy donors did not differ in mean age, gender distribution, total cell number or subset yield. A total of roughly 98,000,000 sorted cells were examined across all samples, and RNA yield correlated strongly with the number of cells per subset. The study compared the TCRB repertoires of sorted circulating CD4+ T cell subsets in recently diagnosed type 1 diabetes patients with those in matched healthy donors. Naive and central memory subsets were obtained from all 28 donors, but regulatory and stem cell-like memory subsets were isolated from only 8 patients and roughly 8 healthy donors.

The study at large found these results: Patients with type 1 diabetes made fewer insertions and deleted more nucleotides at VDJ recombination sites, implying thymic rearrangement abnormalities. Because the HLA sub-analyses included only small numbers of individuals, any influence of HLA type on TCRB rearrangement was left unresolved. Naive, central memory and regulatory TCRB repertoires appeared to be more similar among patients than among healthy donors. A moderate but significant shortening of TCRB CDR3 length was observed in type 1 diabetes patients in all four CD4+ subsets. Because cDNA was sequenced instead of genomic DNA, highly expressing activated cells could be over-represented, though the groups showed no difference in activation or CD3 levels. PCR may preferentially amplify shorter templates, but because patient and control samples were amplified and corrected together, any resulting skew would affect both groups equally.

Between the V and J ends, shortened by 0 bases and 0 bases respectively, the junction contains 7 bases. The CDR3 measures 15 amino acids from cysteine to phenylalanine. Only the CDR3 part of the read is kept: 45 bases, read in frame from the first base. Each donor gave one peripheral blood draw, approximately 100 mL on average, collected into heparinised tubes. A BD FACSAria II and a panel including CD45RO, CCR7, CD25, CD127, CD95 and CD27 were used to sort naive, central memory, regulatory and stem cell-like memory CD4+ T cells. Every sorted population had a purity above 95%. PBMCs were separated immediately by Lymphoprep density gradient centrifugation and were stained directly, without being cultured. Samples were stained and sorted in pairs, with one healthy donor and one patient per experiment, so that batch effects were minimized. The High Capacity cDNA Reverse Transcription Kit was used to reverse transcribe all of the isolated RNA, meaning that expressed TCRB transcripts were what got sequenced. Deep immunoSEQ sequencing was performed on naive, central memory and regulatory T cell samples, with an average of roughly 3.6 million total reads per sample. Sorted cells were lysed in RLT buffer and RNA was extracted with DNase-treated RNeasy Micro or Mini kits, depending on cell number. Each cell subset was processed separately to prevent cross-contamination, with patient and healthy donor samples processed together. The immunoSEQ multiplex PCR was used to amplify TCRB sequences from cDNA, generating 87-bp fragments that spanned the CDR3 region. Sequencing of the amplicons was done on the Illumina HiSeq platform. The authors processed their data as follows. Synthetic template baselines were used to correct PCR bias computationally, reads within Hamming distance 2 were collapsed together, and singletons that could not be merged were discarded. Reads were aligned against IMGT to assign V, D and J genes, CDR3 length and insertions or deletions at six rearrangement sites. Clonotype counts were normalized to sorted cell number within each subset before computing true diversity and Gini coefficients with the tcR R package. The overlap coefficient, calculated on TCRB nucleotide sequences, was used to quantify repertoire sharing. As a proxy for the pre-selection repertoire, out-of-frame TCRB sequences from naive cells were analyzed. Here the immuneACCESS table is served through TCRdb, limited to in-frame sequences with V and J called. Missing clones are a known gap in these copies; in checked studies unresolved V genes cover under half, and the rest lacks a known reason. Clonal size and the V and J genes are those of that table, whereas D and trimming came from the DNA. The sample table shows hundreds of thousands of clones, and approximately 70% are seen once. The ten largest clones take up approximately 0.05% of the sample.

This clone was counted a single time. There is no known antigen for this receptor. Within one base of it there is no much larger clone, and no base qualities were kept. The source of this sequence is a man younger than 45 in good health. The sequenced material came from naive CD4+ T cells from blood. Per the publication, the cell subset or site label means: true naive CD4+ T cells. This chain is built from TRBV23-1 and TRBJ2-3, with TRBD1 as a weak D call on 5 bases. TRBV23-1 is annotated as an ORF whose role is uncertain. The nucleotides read TGCGCCAGCAGTCAATCGACAGCTAGCACAGATACGCAGTATTTT. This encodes CASSQSTASTDTQYF.